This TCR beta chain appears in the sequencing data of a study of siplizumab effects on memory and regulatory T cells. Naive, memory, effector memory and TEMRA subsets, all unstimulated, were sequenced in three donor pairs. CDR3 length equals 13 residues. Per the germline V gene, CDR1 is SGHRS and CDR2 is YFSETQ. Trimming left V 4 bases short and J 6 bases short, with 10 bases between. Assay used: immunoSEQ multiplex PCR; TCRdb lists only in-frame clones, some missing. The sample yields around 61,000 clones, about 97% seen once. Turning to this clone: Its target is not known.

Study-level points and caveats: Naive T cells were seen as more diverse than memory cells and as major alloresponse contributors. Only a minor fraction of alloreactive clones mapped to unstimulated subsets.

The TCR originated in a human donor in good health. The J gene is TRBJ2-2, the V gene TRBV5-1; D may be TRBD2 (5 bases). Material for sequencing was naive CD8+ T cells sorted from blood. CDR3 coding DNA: TGCGCCAGCAGCAAAACGGGGTCCGGGGAGCTGTTTTTT. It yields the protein CASSKTGSGELFF.